Sequencing of this TCR beta chain was carried out in a study of breast tumors, draining lymph nodes, adjacent tissues. Germline V CDR1 and CDR2: SGHNT, YENEEA. Deletions cut 5 bases from V and 7 bases from J, with 14 bases between. The CDR3 has 13 residues. Samples came from axillary lymph nodes draining the breast cancer. Study-wide findings and caveats: Luminal-like breast cancer showed significantly greater tumor-nontumor repertoire similarity than basal-like breast cancer did. Data fit most tumor T cells coming from lymph node, expanding in tumor. Tumors had less TCR diversity than lymph nodes, more than nontumor tissue. The lymph node origin of tumor T cells was framed as consistent with a hypothesis, not demonstrated.

TCRdb processed the multiplex PCR reads anew with MiXCR; each CDR3 protein has one entry. The profile shows around 300,000 distinct CDR3 sequences, around 30% of them singletons. This clonotype was counted at least ten times. Its antigen is currently unknown. The clonotype comes from a female donor with breast cancer. Some clones in this sample may be carry-over from other donors' samples. The sequenced sample consisted of axillary lymph node tissue. The chain recombines TRBV11-3 with TRBJ1-2, with D perhaps TRBD1 (5 bases). The CDR3 loop reads CASSPATAGGYTF. DNA of the CDR3: TGTGCCAGCAGCCCCGCGACAGCTGGTGGCTACACCTTC.